These T cell receptor beta chains were read from a single sample in a study of OX40 agonist ivuxolimab in advanced cancers. Clones were sequenced by immunoSEQ multiplex PCR, and TCRdb holds only the in-frame ones, with some missing. The sample lists about 60,000 clones; around 90% were seen once. Here the sequenced sample was CD4+ or CD8+ T cells sorted from blood, taken in a trial of the OX40 agonist ivuxolimab. These receptor sequences come from an adult with an advanced solid tumor such as melanoma, head and neck, liver or kidney cancer. Each CDR3 is given with its conserved first and last residue. D genes are given only for firm matches. Clone sizes are given selectively: once, few, many, or a class where the clone is expanded.

j_call v_call d_call cdr3_length clone_size cdr3_nt cdr3_aa
TRBJ1-5 TRBV19 NA 16 NA TGTGCCAGTAGCCCTCTCTGGGGAGGGGAGAATCAGCCCCAGCATTTT CASSPLWGGENQPQHF
TRBJ2-7 TRBV28 NA 13 NA TGTGCCAGCAGTTTATTTAGCGGCTACGAGCAGTACTTC CASSLFSGYEQYF
TRBJ2-2 TRBV30 TRBD1 18 NA TGTGCCTGGAGTGCCCGCCCGGGACAGGGGCCCCCAACCGGGGAGCTGTTTTTT CAWSARPGQGPPTGELFF
TRBJ1-6 TRBV6-1 TRBD1 15 NA TGTGCCAGCAGTGACCCGACAGGGGGCAATTCACCCCTCCACTTT CASSDPTGGNSPLHF
TRBJ1-2 TRBV5-4 NA 16 NA TGTGCCAGCAGCCCGACAGATTTAAGAGCTAACTATGGCTACACCTTC CASSPTDLRANYGYTF
TRBJ2-2 TRBV18 TRBD2 15 NA TGTGCCAGCTCACGGACTAGCGAGAACACCGGGGAGCTGTTTTTT CASSRTSENTGELFF
TRBJ2-3 TRBV4-2 NA 18 few TGTGCCAGCAGCCAAGCTAAATCAAAATTGGGTAGCACAGATACGCAGTATTTT CASSQAKSKLGSTDTQYF
TRBJ2-7 TRBV19 NA 13 NA TGTGCCAGTAGTACAGGGTTATCCTACGAGCAGTACTTC CASSTGLSYEQYF
TRBJ1-3 TRBV29-1 TRBD1 14 few TGCAGCGTTGGGACAGGGCACTCTGGAAACACCATATATTTT CSVGTGHSGNTIYF
TRBJ1-5 TRBV5-1 NA 14 once TGCGCCAGCAGCGAATATGGGGGGATCCAGCCCCAGCATTTT CASSEYGGIQPQHF
TRBJ1-1 TRBV6-1 NA 12 NA TGTGCCAGCAGTGTAACTACGGGTGAAGCTTTCTTT CASSVTTGEAFF
TRBJ1-2 TRBV6-5 TRBD1 13 NA TGTGCCAGCAGTCGGACAGGGATCTATGGCTACACCTTC CASSRTGIYGYTF
TRBJ1-3 TRBV15 TRBD1 15 NA TGTGCCACCAGCAGAGGACAGGGCTCTGGAAACACCATATATTTT CATSRGQGSGNTIYF
TRBJ1-2 TRBV4-1 NA 17 NA TGCGCCAGCAGCCCCCTCTTACGGGCCTCAATTAACTATGGCTACACCTTC CASSPLLRASINYGYTF
TRBJ2-7 TRBV18 NA 14 NA TGTGCCAGCTCAGCAAGATTTGGGTCCTACGAGCAGTACTTC CASSARFGSYEQYF
TRBJ1-5 TRBV10-3 NA 14 NA TGTGCCATCAGCGGGGACTATAGCAATCAGCCCCAGCATTTT CAISGDYSNQPQHF
TRBJ2-1 TRBV10-3 TRBD1 16 NA TGTGCCATCAGTGAGTGGGGACAGGGGGCTCGGAATGAGCAGTTCTTC CAISEWGQGARNEQFF
TRBJ1-1 TRBV7-2 TRBD1 13 NA TGTGCCAGCAGCCTAACAGGGGCAACTGAAGCTTTCTTT CASSLTGATEAFF
TRBJ1-4 TRBV2 TRBD1 14 NA TGTGCCAGCATTACCGACAGGGGTAATGAAAAACTGTTTTTT CASITDRGNEKLFF
TRBJ1-4 TRBV2 NA 14 NA TGTGCCGGGCAAGGGACGAAGGTCCGTGGAAAACTGTTTTTT CAGQGTKVRGKLFF
TRBJ2-5 TRBV28 NA 12 few TGTGCCAGCATGGGACTGATAAAGACCCAGTACTTC CASMGLIKTQYF
TRBJ2-1 TRBV7-9 NA 16 NA TGTGCCAGCAGCTCAACGGGGGCGGGAGTAATCTATGAGCAGTTCTTC CASSSTGAGVIYEQFF